This T cell receptor beta chain was identified during a study of T-cell reconstitution after alpha-beta-depleted transplantation in children. This clonotype was picked up a small number of times. What it recognizes is unknown. Findings and caveats of the study: The origin of high day-60 TCRbeta diversity in some patients lay in surviving recipient T cells and thymic progenitors. By one year post-transplant, T-cell counts and diversity largely arose from T cells that were newly produced. Alpha-beta T cells present about two months after transplant were reported to originate from several hundred expanded graft clones.

V lost 4 bases and J 3 bases, leaving 6 bases between the germline ends. This CDR3 has 11 amino acids. Per germline, CDR1 SQVTM and CDR2 ANQGSEA. Construction of the TCRbeta library involved unique molecular identifiers. One entry per CDR3 protein results from TCRdb running MiXCR on the PCR reads. The sample consists of 450,000 to 600,000 distinct CDR3 sequences, roughly a tenth of them appearing once. The rearrangement joins TRBV29-1 to TRBJ2-5; no clear D gene. Sequenced here: PBMCs, sampled before TCRalphabeta/CD19-depleted stem cell transplant. This receptor was obtained from a child aged 2-15 years with inherited bone marrow failure, due to receive a stem cell transplant. Here the CDR3 DNA reads TGCAGCGTTGGGGTTAAAGAGACCCAGTACTTC. As protein: CSVGVKETQYF.